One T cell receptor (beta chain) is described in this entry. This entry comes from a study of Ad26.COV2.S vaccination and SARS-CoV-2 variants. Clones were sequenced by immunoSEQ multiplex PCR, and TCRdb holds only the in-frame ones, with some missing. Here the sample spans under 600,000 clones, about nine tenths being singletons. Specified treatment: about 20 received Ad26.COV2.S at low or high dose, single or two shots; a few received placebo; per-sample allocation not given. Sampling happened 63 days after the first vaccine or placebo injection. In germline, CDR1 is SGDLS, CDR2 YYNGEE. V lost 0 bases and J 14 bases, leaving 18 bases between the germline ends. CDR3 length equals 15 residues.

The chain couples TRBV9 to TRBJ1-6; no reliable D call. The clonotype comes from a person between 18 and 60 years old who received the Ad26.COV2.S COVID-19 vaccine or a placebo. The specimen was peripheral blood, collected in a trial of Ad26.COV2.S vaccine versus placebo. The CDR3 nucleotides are TGTGCCAGCAGCGTAGCGGTCGGAGACCTTCGGGCCCTCCACTTT. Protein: CASSVAVGDLRALHF.